These T cell receptor beta chains were read from a single sample in a study of post-analysis software for immune sequencing data. TCRdb recomputed calls from the PCR reads with MiXCR, one row per CDR3 protein. The sample carries around 440,000 distinct CDR3 sequences, nearly 45% recorded once. The sequencing sample was made of blood. These receptor sequences come from a girl between 10 and 17 years old with multiple sclerosis. CDR3s include the opening cysteine and the closing phenylalanine or tryptophan. The order of the fields is D gene, J gene, V gene, clone size, CDR3 protein, CDR3 DNA. A D gene is named only where the DNA matches it firmly. Clone sizes are given selectively: once, few, many, or a class where the clone is expanded.

>-|TRBJ2-3|TRBV20-1|few
CSARRENTDTQYF
TGCAGTGCTAGAAGGGAGAACACAGATACGCAGTATTTT
>TRBD2|TRBJ2-3|TRBV10-3|-
CAIRNSGRTDTQYF
TGTGCCATCAGGAATAGCGGGAGGACAGATACGCAGTATTTT
>TRBD1|TRBJ2-3|TRBV28|-
CASSGQVSDTQYF
TGTGCCAGCAGCGGACAGGTTTCCGATACGCAGTATTTT
>TRBD1|TRBJ2-7|TRBV5-1|-
CASSLLVDRGGEQYF
TGCGCCAGCAGCTTGTTAGTGGACAGGGGCGGGGAGCAGTACTTC
>TRBD1|TRBJ2-3|TRBV5-1|-
CASSPDRENMGDTQYF
TGCGCCAGCAGCCCCGACAGGGAAAACATGGGAGATACGCAGTATTTT
>-|TRBJ2-5|TRBV12-3/TRBV12-4|-
CASSLAKRETQYF
TGTGCCAGCAGTTTAGCAAAGCGGGAGACCCAGTACTTC
>TRBD2|TRBJ2-7|TRBV20-1|-
CSAPASGSVYEQYF
TGCAGTGCTCCTGCTAGCGGGAGTGTTTACGAGCAGTACTTC
>-|TRBJ2-7|TRBV7-6|few
CASSVGVYEQYF
TGTGCCAGCAGCGTCGGGGTCTACGAGCAGTACTTC
>-|TRBJ2-1|TRBV9|-
CASTPGTSSYNEQFF
TGTGCCAGCACCCCCGGGACTTCCTCCTACAATGAGCAGTTCTTC
>TRBD2|TRBJ2-7|TRBV28|-
CASKYRGGLAGAHEQYF
TGTGCCAGCAAGTATAGGGGGGGACTAGCGGGAGCCCACGAGCAGTACTTC
>-|TRBJ2-3|TRBV12-3/TRBV12-4|-
CASSLAMGTDAQYF
TGTGCCAGCAGTTTAGCCATGGGCACAGATGCGCAGTATTTT
>-|TRBJ2-1|TRBV24-1|-
CATSYPGTSYNEQFF
TGTGCCACCAGCTATCCCGGGACTTCCTACAATGAGCAGTTCTTC
>-|TRBJ2-7|TRBV7-2|few
CASSLAPPDRPYEQYF
TGTGCCAGCAGCTTAGCGCCTCCCGACCGACCCTACGAGCAGTACTTC
>-|TRBJ1-4|TRBV7-6|-
CASSLAAGSGKLFF
TGTGCCAGCAGCTTAGCGGCTGGTTCGGGAAAACTGTTTTTT
>-|TRBJ2-7|TRBV16|few
CASSGTQILSTYEQYF
TGTGCCAGCAGCGGCACACAAATACTTTCTACCTACGAGCAGTACTTC
>TRBD1|TRBJ1-2|TRBV27|-
CASRQGTGGYTF
TGTGCCAGCCGACAGGGTACGGGTGGCTACACCTTC
>-|TRBJ1-5|TRBV7-3|-
CASRPGLRNQPQHF
TGTGCCAGCCGTCCGGGGTTACGCAATCAGCCCCAGCATTTT
>-|TRBJ2-5|TRBV27|-
CASSLTGPLFLEQYF
TGTGCCAGCAGTTTAACGGGACCTCTTTTTCTTGAGCAGTACTTC
>-|TRBJ2-5|TRBV4-2|few
CASSQDIRGAQETQYF
TGTGCCAGCAGCCAAGATATACGCGGGGCACAAGAGACCCAGTACTTC
>-|TRBJ2-7|TRBV6-5|few
CASRLQGNYEQYF
TGTGCCAGCAGACTCCAGGGGAACTACGAGCAGTACTTC
>-|TRBJ1-6|TRBV6-1|-
CASSELGNSLDNSPLHF
TGTGCCAGCAGTGAACTTGGCAACAGCCTAGATAATTCACCCCTCCACTTT
>-|TRBJ2-7|TRBV24-1|few
CATSGVEGEQYF
TGTGCCACCAGTGGGGTCGAGGGCGAGCAGTACTTC
>TRBD2|TRBJ2-7|TRBV4-1|-
CASSRPSGLAGPRSSYEQYF
TGCGCCAGCAGCCGCCCTTCCGGGCTAGCGGGACCAAGGAGCTCCTACGAGCAGTACTTC
>TRBD1|TRBJ2-1|TRBV29-1|-
CSVVPLQGKGEQFF
TGCAGCGTCGTACCCCTACAGGGGAAGGGTGAGCAGTTCTTC
>-|TRBJ1-2|TRBV27|-
CASSEGGGTVYGYTF
TGTGCCAGCAGCGAGGGTGGGGGAACGGTCTATGGCTACACCTTC
>-|TRBJ2-7|TRBV20-1|few
CSASTPGEGSYEQYF
TGCAGTGCTAGTACGCCAGGGGAGGGCTCCTACGAGCAGTACTTC
>-|TRBJ1-5|TRBV6-5|-
CASSYSWNQPQHF
TGTGCCAGCAGTTACTCGTGGAATCAGCCCCAGCATTTT
>-|TRBJ2-1|TRBV4-2|-
CASSQDVVSRGNEQFF
TGTGCCAGCAGCCAAGATGTCGTCTCGAGGGGCAATGAGCAGTTCTTC
>TRBD2|TRBJ2-1|TRBV4-1|-
CASSPARASGRAEGDEQFF
TGCGCCAGCAGCCCTGCTAGGGCTAGCGGGAGGGCAGAGGGCGATGAGCAGTTCTTC
>TRBD2|TRBJ2-1|TRBV4-1|once
CASSQGGGTSGTHEQFF
TGCGCCAGCAGCCAAGGAGGCGGGACTAGCGGGACTCATGAGCAGTTCTTC
>-|TRBJ2-7|TRBV5-1|-
CASGLEPEYEQYF
TGCGCCAGCGGCTTGGAGCCAGAGTACGAGCAGTACTTC
>-|TRBJ2-7|TRBV6-6|-
CASSYSRDRYEQYF
TGTGCCAGCAGTTACTCGCGGGACCGGTACGAGCAGTACTTC
>-|TRBJ2-7|TRBV27|few
CASSPPLEQYF
TGTGCCAGCAGTCCACCCCTAGAGCAGTACTTC
>TRBD1|TRBJ2-3|TRBV30|-
CAWTGTGFDTDTQYF
TGTGCCTGGACCGGGACAGGGTTCGACACAGATACGCAGTATTTT
>TRBD2|TRBJ2-3|TRBV28|-
CASSPKGLAGGTQYF
TGTGCCAGCAGTCCCAAAGGACTAGCGGGAGGTACGCAGTATTTT
>TRBD2|TRBJ2-3|TRBV20-1|-
CSAGTGLATTDTQYF
TGCAGTGCTGGCACGGGACTAGCGACCACAGATACGCAGTATTTT
>-|TRBJ2-7|TRBV28|-
CASSFSYNSSSYEQYF
TGTGCCAGCAGTTTTTCTTATAATAGCAGCTCCTACGAGCAGTACTTC
>-|TRBJ2-3|TRBV11-1|-
CASSPVGVEADTQYF
TGTGCCAGCAGCCCAGTCGGTGTGGAGGCAGATACGCAGTATTTT
>TRBD1|TRBJ1-4|TRBV10-1|-
CASSGTEEKLFF
TGCGCCAGCAGCGGGACAGAAGAAAAACTGTTTTTT
>TRBD1|TRBJ2-5|TRBV4-2|-
CASSQEGQGPRETQYF
TGTGCCAGCAGTCAAGAGGGACAGGGCCCAAGGGAGACCCAGTACTTC
>TRBD1|TRBJ2-7|TRBV20-1|few
CSARRQGTYEQYF
TGCAGTGCTAGGCGACAGGGGACCTACGAGCAGTACTTC